These T cell receptor beta chains were read from a single sample in a study of T cell responses to AZD1222 COVID-19 vaccine. The method was immunoSEQ multiplex PCR; TCRdb's version includes in-frame clones alone and lacks a portion of them. The data show about 70,000 clones, 70% to 90% seen once. The sample here was peripheral blood, taken 28 days after the second AZD1222 dose. These receptors were collected from an adult who received the AZD1222 COVID-19 vaccine. CDR3s include the opening cysteine and the closing phenylalanine or tryptophan. The D gene is left open where the match is weak. Expanded clones get a size class; other rows say once, few or many, or leave the size out.

V	size	J	D	DNA	CDR3
TRBV24-1	NA	TRBJ1-1	TRBD1	TGTGCCACCACCCGGCAGGGGGCAAGTTCTTTCTTT	CATTRQGASSFF
TRBV2	few	TRBJ1-5	NA	TGTGCCAGCAGTAGGTTAGGCTCCAGGGGCAATCAGCCCCAGCATTTT	CASSRLGSRGNQPQHF
TRBV19	NA	TRBJ2-5	TRBD2	TGTGCCAGTATAGCTAGCGGAGAAGAGACCCAGTACTTC	CASIASGEETQYF
TRBV11-1	NA	TRBJ2-7	NA	TGTGCCAGCAGCTTAGCCCCCGGTGCCTACGAGCAGTACTTC	CASSLAPGAYEQYF
TRBV2	NA	TRBJ2-2	NA	TGTGCCAGCATTGATACAGACGTCGCCGGGGAGCTGTTTTTT	CASIDTDVAGELFF
TRBV18	NA	TRBJ1-4	NA	TGTGCCAGCTCACCACGAGGATGGGAGGAAAAACTGTTTTTT	CASSPRGWEEKLFF
TRBV7-6	NA	TRBJ1-3	NA	TGTGCCAGCAGCTTACTGGGTCCGAACTACTCTGGAAACACCATATATTTT	CASSLLGPNYSGNTIYF
TRBV27	NA	TRBJ1-6	TRBD1	TGTGCCAGCAGTTCGTCGGACAGGCCTAATTCACCCCTCCACTTT	CASSSSDRPNSPLHF
TRBV4-3	NA	TRBJ1-3	NA	TGCGCCAGCAGCCAAGACCTGGACATTAGAAACACCATATATTTT	CASSQDLDIRNTIYF
TRBV3-1/TRBV3-2	NA	TRBJ2-7	TRBD2	TGTGCCAGCAGCCGGACTAGCGGGAGGGTGGGGACGGGTTACGAGCAGTACTTC	CASSRTSGRVGTGYEQYF